What follows is one T cell receptor beta chain and its context. This clone was found once. The clone's antigen remains unknown. It has no much larger one-base neighbor in the sample; base qualities were not kept. The CDR3 regions of human TCRbeta chains were analyzed by immunosequencing. The study's own analysis went as follows. Repertoire TCRs were checked for matches against a reference library of SARS-CoV-2-specific TCRs that had been generated using the MIRA antigen-specificity platform. Breadth meant the fraction of unique TCRs that were SARS-CoV-2-associated, whereas depth meant the fraction of total T cells that were SARS-CoV-2-associated. Using the MIRA data, each spike-specific TCR was assigned both to the spike region to which the TCR was reactive and to a CD4 or CD8 class. Log10-transformed breadth and depth values were compared by one-way ANOVA with Sidak's multiple comparisons tests. Entries here come from immuneACCESS through TCRdb and include only in-frame sequences with V and J called. Some clones fail to appear in such tables; in the studies checked, an unresolved V gene covers under half of the shortfall, and the cause of the remainder is unknown. V and J calls and clone size are given by that table; D and trimming were obtained from the DNA. The sample table contains fewer than 120,000 clones; only one count was recorded for 92% of them. The ten largest clones take up roughly 7.8% of the sample.

Between the V and J ends, shortened by 1 base and 8 bases respectively, the junction contains 12 bases. Including the terminal cysteine and phenylalanine, the CDR3 comprises 14 residues. The retained sequence is limited to the CDR3, 42 bases, with the frame set at the first base. The germline V gene gives CDR1 as SGHRS and CDR2 as YFSETQ. The data are from a study of T cell responses to AZD1222 COVID-19 vaccine (dated by TCRdb to the early 2020s). For the wider study: AZD1222 recipients given second doses at about 4 weeks or at about 12 weeks were pooled, since spike-specific TCR depth and breadth were not found to differ between the two schedules. A total of around 240 trial participants underwent TCR sequencing, of whom 200 to 220 received two doses of AZD1222 and roughly 25 received two doses of the MenACWY control vaccine. Trial participants were enrolled into age subgroups of 18-55, 56-69 and 70-plus years, which contained around 150, 28 and 57 TCR-sequenced participants, respectively.

What the study reported, not specific to this receptor: In the small 56-69-year group, the increase in depth fell short of significance, most likely because of low power. Participants were mostly white British, with more females than males. The authors suggested clonal diversity may have been underestimated. Because no day 14 peak-response samples were available, repertoires were characterized only after the peak T cell response. After two AZD1222 doses, both the breadth and the depth of spike-specific TCRs were significantly higher than at day 0 and than in MenACWY recipients. Only five to seven AZD1222 recipients were SARS-CoV-2 seropositive at baseline, limiting conclusions about previously exposed vaccinees. Epitopes outside the regions mutated in the B.1.351 and B.1.1.7 variants were reportedly recognized by nearly half of the unique spike-specific TCRs. CD4 TCRs associated with the vaccine covered the entire spike protein, and the dominant responses were in regions 160-218 and 743-854.

The time point label, as the study defines it: baseline before first vaccination. Vaccinee samples came from UK trials COV001 and COV002, including a single-blind randomized controlled phase 2/3 trial of AZD1222 (ChAdOx1 nCoV-19) in healthy adults. For TCRbeta chain sequencing, PBMC samples were collected from trial participants at day 0 and at day 28 after the second dose. The receptor was derived from an adult in good health. The rearranged chain carries TRBV5-1 and TRBJ2-2, with the D gene too uncertain to name. The sequenced sample was peripheral blood, obtained on day 0 of AZD1222 vaccination. The CDR3 amino acid sequence is: CASSLYASDGELFF. The DNA sequence follows: TGCGCCAGCAGCTTGTATGCGTCGGATGGGGAGCTGTTTTTT.